This TCR beta chain stems from a study of T cells in Graves' hyperthyroidism and ophthalmopathy. Newly diagnosed hyperthyroidism patients aged 18 to 65 years had disease lasting under 2 months. RNA transcripts served as the template for amplifying TCR beta CDR3 regions. RT-PCR in the first round (using the HTBI primer set) targeted the TCR CDR3. TCRdb processed the multiplex PCR reads anew with MiXCR; each CDR3 protein has one entry. This sample has approximately 500,000 distinct CDR3 sequences, with just over 45% found just once. V lost 4 bases and J 3 bases, leaving 18 bases between the germline ends. The CDR3 spans 16 residues.

V and J are TRBV12-3 or TRBV12-4 and TRBJ1-1, with D possibly being TRBD1 (6 bases). The TCR originated in a woman aged 18-29 years with Graves' hyperthyroidism. Material for sequencing was peripheral blood or thyroid tissue (not recorded which). The CDR3 is CASSSTSGTSDTEAFF. For the CDR3, the DNA is TGTGCCAGCAGTTCCACTAGCGGGACATCCGACACTGAAGCTTTCTTT.